The clone carrying this TCR beta chain was counted only a few times. Its antigen remains unidentified. The data stem from a study of CD8 T cells in ankylosing spondylitis. General observations from the study: Certain motif variants had earlier appeared in reactive arthritis synovial fluid and blood. Those disease-linked clones were CD8+; they were also relatively rare in peripheral blood. Reportedly, matched ankylosing spondylitis synovial fluid was significantly enriched for disease-linked clones. Among TCR beta sequences, a motif of eight or nine highly homologous variants appeared characteristic of ankylosing spondylitis blood.

The CDR3 runs to 11 residues. Trimming pared 5 bases from V and 6 bases from J, leaving 7 bases between. Germline CDR1 reads SQVTM; CDR2 reads ANQGSEA. The TCR beta libraries were generated through quantitative 5'-RACE incorporating molecular barcodes. TCRdb called the 5' RACE reads again in MiXCR, with one record for every CDR3 protein. This table holds 750,000 to 850,000 distinct CDR3 sequences, about 11% found once. Sequencing was done on a sample of blood, either unsorted or a sorted T cell fraction (not recorded which). The gene calls are TRBV29-1 and TRBJ1-4; D gene uncertain. The TCR originated in a male donor with ankylosing spondylitis. CDR3 nucleotides: TGCAGCGTTCGGGGTTATGAAAAACTGTTTTTT. This codes for CSVRGYEKLFF.